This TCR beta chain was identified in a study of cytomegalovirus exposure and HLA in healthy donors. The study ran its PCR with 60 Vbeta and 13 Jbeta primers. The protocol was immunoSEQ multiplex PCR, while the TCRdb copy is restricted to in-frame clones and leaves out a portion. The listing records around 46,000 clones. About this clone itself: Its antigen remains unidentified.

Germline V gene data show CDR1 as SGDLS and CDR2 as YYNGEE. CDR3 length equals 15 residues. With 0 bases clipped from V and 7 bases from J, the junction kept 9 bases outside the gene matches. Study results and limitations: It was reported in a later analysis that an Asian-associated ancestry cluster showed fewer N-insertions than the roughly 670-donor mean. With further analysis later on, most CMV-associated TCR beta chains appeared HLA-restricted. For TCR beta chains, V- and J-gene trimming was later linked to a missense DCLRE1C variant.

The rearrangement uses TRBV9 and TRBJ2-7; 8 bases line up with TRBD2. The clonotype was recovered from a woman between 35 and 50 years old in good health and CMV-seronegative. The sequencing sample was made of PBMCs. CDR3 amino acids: CASSVGPAGVREQYF. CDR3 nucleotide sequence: TGTGCCAGCAGCGTAGGCCCAGCGGGAGTTCGTGAGCAGTACTTC.